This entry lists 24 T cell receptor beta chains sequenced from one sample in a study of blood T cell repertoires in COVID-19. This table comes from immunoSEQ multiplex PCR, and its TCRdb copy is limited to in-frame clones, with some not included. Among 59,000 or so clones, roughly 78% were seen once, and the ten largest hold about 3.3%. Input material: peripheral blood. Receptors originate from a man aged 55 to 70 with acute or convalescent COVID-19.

The CDR3 DNA follows: TGCACCAGCAGTCCTCAGGTAATAGGAAACACCATATATTTT. This encodes CTSSPQVIGNTIYF. The chain has TRBV1 and TRBJ1-3; the table calls TRBD1, which could not be checked here. TRBV1 is a listed pseudogene. This CDR3 spans 14 amino acids.

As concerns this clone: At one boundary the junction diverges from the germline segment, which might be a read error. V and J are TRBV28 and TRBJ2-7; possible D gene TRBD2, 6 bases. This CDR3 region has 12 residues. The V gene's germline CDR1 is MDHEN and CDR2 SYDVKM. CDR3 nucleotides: TGTGCCAGCAGTTTCCTAGGGACTCCCATCAACTTC. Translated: CASSFLGTPINF. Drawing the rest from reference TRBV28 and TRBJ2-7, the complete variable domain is DVKVTQSSRYLVKRTGEKVFLECVQDMDHENMFWYRQDPGLGLRLIYFSYDVKMKEKGDIPEGYSVSREKKERFSLILESASTNQTSMYLCASSFLGTPINFGPGTRLTVT.

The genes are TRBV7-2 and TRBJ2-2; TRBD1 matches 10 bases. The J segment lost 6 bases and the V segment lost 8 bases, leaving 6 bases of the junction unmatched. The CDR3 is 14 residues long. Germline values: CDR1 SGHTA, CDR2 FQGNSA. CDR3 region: CASQGQGLAGELFF. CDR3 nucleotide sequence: TGTGCCAGCCAGGGACAGGGGCTGGCCGGGGAGCTGTTTTTT.

CDR3 DNA sequence: TGCGCCAGCAGCCGACCTGAGGGCCCCACAGATACGCAGTATTTT. This gives the protein CASSRPEGPTDTQYF. The V and J genes are TRBV5-1 and TRBJ2-3; tentatively, D is TRBD2 (5 bases). Germline assignment: CDR1 SGHRS and CDR2 YFSETQ. V shed 4 bases and J shed 2 bases, with 14 bases lying between them. The CDR3 has 15 residues.

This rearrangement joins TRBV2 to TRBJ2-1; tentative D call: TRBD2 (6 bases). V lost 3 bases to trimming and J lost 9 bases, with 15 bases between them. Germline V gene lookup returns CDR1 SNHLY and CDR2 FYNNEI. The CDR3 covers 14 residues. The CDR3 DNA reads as TGTGCCAGCAGTGATTTAGGCGGGATGGTTGAGCAGTTCTTC. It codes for CASSDLGGMVEQFF.

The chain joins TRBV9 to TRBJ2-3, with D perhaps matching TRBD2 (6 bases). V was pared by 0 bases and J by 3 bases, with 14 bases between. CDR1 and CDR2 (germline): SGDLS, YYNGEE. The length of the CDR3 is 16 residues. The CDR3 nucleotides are TGTGCCAGCAGCGTAGAGGACGGGAGACGAACAGATACGCAGTATTTT. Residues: CASSVEDGRRTDTQYF.

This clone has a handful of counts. CDR3 coding DNA: TGTGCCAGCAGCTCGGGACAGGCTAACTATGGCTACACCTTC. It encodes CASSSGQANYGYTF. J is TRBJ1-2 and V is TRBV7-9; TRBD1 aligns across 8 bases. This CDR3 has 14 amino acids. CDR1 is SEHNR and CDR2 is FQNEAQ in the germline V gene (reference sequence). The junction had 1 base not matched to a gene; V was cut back by 4 bases and J by 0 bases.

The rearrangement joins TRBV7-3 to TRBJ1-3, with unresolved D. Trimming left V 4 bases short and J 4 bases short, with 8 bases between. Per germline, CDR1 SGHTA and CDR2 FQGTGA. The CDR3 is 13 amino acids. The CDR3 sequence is CASSSREGNTIYF. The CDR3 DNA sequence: TGTGCCAGCAGCTCCCGGGAAGGAAACACCATATATTTT.

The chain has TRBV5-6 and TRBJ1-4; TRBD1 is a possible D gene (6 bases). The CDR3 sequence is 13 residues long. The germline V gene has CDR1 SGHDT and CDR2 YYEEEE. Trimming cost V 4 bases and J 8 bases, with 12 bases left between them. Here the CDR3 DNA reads TGTGCCAGCAGCACGGGACATGGCGAAAAACTGTTTTTT. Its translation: CASSTGHGEKLFF.

The CDR3: CASSLVRQNTEAFF. The CDR3 DNA is TGCGCCAGCAGCTTGGTCAGGCAGAACACTGAAGCTTTCTTT. The V gene is TRBV5-1, the J gene TRBJ1-1; D call uncertain. The CDR3 length is 14 residues. Trimming removed 0 bases at V and 1 base at J, with 7 bases between. Germline CDR1 reads SGHRS; CDR2 reads YFSETQ.

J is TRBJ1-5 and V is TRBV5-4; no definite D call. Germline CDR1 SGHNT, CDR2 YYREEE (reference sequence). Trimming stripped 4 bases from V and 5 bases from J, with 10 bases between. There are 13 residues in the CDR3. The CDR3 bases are TGTGCCAGCAGCCGGGATAGGGATCAGCCCCAGCATTTT. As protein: CASSRDRDQPQHF. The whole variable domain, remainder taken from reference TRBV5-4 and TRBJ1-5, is ETGVTQSPTHLIKTRGQQVTLRCSSQSGHNTVSWYQQALGQGPQFIFQYYREEENGRGNFPPRFSGLQFPNYSSELNVNALELDDSALYLCASSRDRDQPQHFGDGTRLSIL.

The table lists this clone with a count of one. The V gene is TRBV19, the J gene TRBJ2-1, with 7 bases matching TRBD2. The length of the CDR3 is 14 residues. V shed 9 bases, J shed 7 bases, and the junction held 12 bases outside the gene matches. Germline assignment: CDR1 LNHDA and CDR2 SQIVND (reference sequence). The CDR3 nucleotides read TGTGCCAGACCCCCGTGCGGGAGCTTTAATGAGCAGTTCTTC. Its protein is CARPPCGSFNEQFF.

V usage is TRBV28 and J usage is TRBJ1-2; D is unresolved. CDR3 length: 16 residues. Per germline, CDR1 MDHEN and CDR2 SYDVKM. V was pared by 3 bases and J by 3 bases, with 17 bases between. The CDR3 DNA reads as TGTGCCAGCAGTTTCCGACGACTCCGGCGGGACTATGGCTACACCTTC. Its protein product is CASSFRRLRRDYGYTF.

DNA of the CDR3: TGTGCCAGCAGCCACGCCTCAGGGTACTCCTACGAGCAGTACTTC. This translates into CASSHASGYSYEQYF. The rearrangement uses TRBV14 and TRBJ2-7; tentatively, D is TRBD1 (5 bases). The CDR3 extends over 15 amino acids. CDR1 and CDR2 (germline): SGHDN, FVKESK. The ends were cut back, 3 bases at V and 0 bases at J, with 12 bases in the middle.

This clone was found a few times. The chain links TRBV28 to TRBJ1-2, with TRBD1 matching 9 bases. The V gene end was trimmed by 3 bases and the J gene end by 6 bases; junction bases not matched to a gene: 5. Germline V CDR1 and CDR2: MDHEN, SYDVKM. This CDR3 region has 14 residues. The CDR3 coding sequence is TGTGCCAGCAGTTTGAACAGGGGGCAGGATGGCTACACCTTC. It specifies CASSLNRGQDGYTF.

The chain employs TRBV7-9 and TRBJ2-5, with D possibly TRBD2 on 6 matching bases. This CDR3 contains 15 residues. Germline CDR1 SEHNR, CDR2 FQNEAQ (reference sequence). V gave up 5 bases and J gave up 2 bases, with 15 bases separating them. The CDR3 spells CASSPSRAGQETQYF. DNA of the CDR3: TGTGCCAGCAGCCCTAGTAGGGCGGGGCAAGAGACCCAGTACTTC.

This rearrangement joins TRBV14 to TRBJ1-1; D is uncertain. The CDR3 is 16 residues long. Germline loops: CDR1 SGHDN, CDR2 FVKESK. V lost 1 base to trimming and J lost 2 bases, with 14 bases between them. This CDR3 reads CASSQVAESANTEAFF. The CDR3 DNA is TGTGCCAGCAGCCAAGTGGCCGAAAGTGCAAACACTGAAGCTTTCTTT.

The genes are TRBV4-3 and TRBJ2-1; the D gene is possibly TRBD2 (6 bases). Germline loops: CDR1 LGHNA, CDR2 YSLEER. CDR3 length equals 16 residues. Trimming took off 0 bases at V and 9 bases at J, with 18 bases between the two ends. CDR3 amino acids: CASSQETRVGSAEQFF. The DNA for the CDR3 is TGCGCCAGCAGCCAAGAGACGCGCGTCGGGAGCGCTGAGCAGTTCTTC.

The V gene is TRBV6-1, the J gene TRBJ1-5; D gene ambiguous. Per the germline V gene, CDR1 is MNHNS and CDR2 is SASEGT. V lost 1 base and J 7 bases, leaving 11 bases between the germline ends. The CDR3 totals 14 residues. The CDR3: CASSEGGGRQPQHF. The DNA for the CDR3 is TGTGCCAGCAGTGAAGGGGGAGGCAGGCAGCCCCAGCATTTT.

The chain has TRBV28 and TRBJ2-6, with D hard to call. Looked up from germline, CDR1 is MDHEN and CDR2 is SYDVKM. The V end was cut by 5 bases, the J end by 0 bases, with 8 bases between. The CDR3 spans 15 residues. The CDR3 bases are TGTGCCAGCAGTCAAGAGATCTCTGGGGCCAACGTCCTGACTTTC. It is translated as CASSQEISGANVLTF.

CDR3 in DNA: TGTGCCAGCAGCCCTGTCAGCGGGAGCTACAATGAGCAGTTCTTC. Protein: CASSPVSGSYNEQFF. The V gene is TRBV3-1 (or the pseudogene TRBV3-2), the J gene TRBJ2-1; 8 bases are shared with TRBD2. J was trimmed by 3 bases and V by 4 bases; bases with no gene match: 5. The germline V gene encodes CDR1 LGHDT and CDR2 YNNKEL (reference sequence). The CDR3 length is 15 residues.

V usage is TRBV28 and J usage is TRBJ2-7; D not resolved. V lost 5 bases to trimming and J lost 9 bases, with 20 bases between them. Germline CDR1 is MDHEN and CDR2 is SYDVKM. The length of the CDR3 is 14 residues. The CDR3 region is CASSRRVFSTRQYF. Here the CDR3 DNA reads TGTGCCAGCAGTCGCCGGGTCTTTTCTACGAGGCAGTACTTC.

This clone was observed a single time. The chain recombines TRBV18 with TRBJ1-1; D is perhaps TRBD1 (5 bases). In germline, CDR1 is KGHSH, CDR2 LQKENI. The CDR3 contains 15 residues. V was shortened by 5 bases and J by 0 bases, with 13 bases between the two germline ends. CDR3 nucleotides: TGTGCCAGCTCAAGAGACAGTGCGATGAACACTGAAGCTTTCTTT. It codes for CASSRDSAMNTEAFF.

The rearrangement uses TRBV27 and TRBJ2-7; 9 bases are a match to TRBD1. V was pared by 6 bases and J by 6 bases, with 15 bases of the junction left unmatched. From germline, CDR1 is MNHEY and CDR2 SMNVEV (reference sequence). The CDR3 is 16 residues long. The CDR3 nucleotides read TGTGCCAGCAGCGCCGATTCCGGGACAGGGCTCCGCGAGCAGTACTTC. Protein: CASSADSGTGLREQYF.